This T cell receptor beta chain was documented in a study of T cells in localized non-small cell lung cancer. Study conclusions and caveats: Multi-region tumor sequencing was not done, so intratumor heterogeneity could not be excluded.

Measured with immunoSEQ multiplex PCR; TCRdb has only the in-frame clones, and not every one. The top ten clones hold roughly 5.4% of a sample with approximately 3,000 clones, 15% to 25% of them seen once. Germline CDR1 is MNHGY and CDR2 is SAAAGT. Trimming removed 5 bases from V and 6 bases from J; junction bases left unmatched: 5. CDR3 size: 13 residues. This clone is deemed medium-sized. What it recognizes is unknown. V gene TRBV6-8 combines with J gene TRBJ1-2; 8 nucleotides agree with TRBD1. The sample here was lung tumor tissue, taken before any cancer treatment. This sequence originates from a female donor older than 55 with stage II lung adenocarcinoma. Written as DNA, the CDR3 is TGTGCCAGCAGTCAACAGGGGGGCGATGGCTACACCTTC. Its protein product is CASSQQGGDGYTF.